Shown below are 31 T cell receptor beta chains from a single sample sequenced in a study of T cells in Graves' hyperthyroidism and ophthalmopathy. RNA transcripts gave rise to amplified TCR beta CDR3 regions. A set of HTBI primers served as the primers for a first-round RT-PCR of the TCR CDR3. MiXCR, run by TCRdb on the multiplex PCR reads, gives a single entry per CDR3 protein. The table has some 490,000 distinct CDR3 sequences, roughly 23% seen once. The material sequenced was blood. The receptors were sampled from a woman in her 70s with Graves' ophthalmopathy.

This clonotype was found a few times. The chain carries TRBV20-1 and TRBJ1-1; TRBD1 matches 11 bases. The CDR3 runs 14 residues. Trimming took 4 bases from V and 4 from J; bases not matched to a gene: 5. From germline, CDR1 is DFQATT and CDR2 SNEGSKA (reference sequence). The CDR3 nucleotides are TGCAGTGCTAAACCGGGACAGGGGGTCACTGAAGCTTTCTTT. As protein: CSAKPGQGVTEAFF.

This clonotype was seen many times. This chain joins TRBV11-2 and TRBJ2-6; D is possibly TRBD1 or TRBD2 (5 bases each). The V gene's germline CDR1 is SGHAT and CDR2 FQNNGV. Trimming took off 1 base at V and 3 bases at J, with 7 bases between the two ends. CDR3 size: 15 residues. CDR3 nucleotides: TGTGCCAGCAGCTTAGGAGGGGTTGGGGCCAACGTCCTGACTTTC. Translated: CASSLGGVGANVLTF.

This clonotype was detected only a few times. The V gene is TRBV12-3 or TRBV12-4, the J gene TRBJ2-3, with 10 bases identical to TRBD1. The CDR3 spans 17 residues. Unmatched junction bases numbered 7, after V lost 4 bases and J lost 0 bases. The CDR3: CASSSGTGATSTDTQYF. The CDR3 DNA reads TGTGCCAGCAGTTCCGGGACAGGGGCCACTAGCACAGATACGCAGTATTTT.

This clonotype has a count of ten or more. The chain carries TRBV2 and TRBJ1-2; no firm D call. Germline values: CDR1 SNHLY, CDR2 FYNNEI. V was clipped by 3 bases and J by 4 bases, with 12 bases between them. The CDR3 has 14 amino acids. CDR3 DNA: TGTGCCAGCAGTGACCCCATGGAGGGCTATGGCTACACCTTC. This translates into CASSDPMEGYGYTF.

The chain employs TRBV24-1 and TRBJ1-3; D is unresolved. The germline V gene has CDR1 KGHDR and CDR2 SFDVKD. Trimming pared 4 bases from V and 4 bases from J, leaving 1 base between. CDR3 length: 11 residues. The CDR3 sequence: CATSEGNTIYF. For the CDR3, the DNA is TGTGCCACCAGTGAAGGAAACACCATATATTTT.

This clonotype was found many times. The chain carries TRBV28 and TRBJ2-5; 7 bases map to TRBD2. This CDR3 is 15 amino acids long. Germline trimming cut 7 bases from V and 5 bases from J; bases unmatched to any gene: 13. CDR1 is MDHEN, CDR2 SYDVKM, per germline. CDR3 nucleotides: TGTGCCAGCACTACCGAGGCGGGAGCCGTGGAGACCCAGTACTTC. Its translation: CASTTEAGAVETQYF.

There are a few counts of this clonotype. The chain carries TRBV3-1 and TRBJ2-1; D possibly uses TRBD1 or TRBD2 (5 bases each). CDR1 and CDR2 from the germline V gene are LGHDT and YNNKEL (reference sequence). V was trimmed by 4 bases and J by 6 bases, leaving 16 bases between them. CDR3 size: 15 residues. The chain's CDR3 is CASSPPGTDPNEQFF. The CDR3 nucleotides read TGTGCCAGCAGCCCTCCAGGGACCGACCCCAATGAGCAGTTCTTC.

Of note for this clonotype: A junction end diverges from the germline sequence, so it may reflect a read error. This chain links TRBV7-7 with TRBJ2-2; no firm D call. CDR1 and CDR2 from the germline V gene are SSHAT and FNYEAQ (reference sequence). The CDR3 loop spans 16 amino acids. The DNA for the CDR3 is TGTGCTAGCAGCTCGAATGCGCCTACTGGTACCGGGGAGCTGTTTTTT. Protein: CASSSNAPTGTGELFF.

This clonotype was recorded only once. The CDR3 DNA reads as TGTGCCAGCAGCCGAGGACAGGGAGCTTCGCAGACCCAGTACTTC. It specifies CASSRGQGASQTQYF. V is TRBV7-9 and J is TRBJ2-5; 8 bases match TRBD1. The CDR3 totals 15 residues. V shed 5 bases and J 6 bases; nucleotides not matched to a gene: 11. Per the germline V gene, CDR1 is SEHNR and CDR2 is FQNEAQ (reference sequence).

This clonotype appeared a few times. This CDR3 is CSARGLAEKGTDTQYF. CDR3 sequence (DNA): TGCAGTGCTAGGGGACTAGCGGAGAAGGGAACAGATACGCAGTATTTT. This chain links TRBV20-1 with TRBJ2-3; 11 bases are shared with TRBD2. With V trimmed by 3 bases and J by 3 bases, 8 bases remained unmatched. The CDR3 is made up of 16 amino acids. CDR1 and CDR2 from the germline V gene are DFQATT and SNEGSKA (reference sequence).

The chain combines TRBV7-9 with TRBJ2-1; D call uncertain. Trimming removed 2 bases from V and 4 bases from J, with 9 bases in between. The germline CDR1 and CDR2 sequences are SEHNR and FQNEAQ (reference sequence). The CDR3 has 14 amino acids. CDR3 nucleotides: TGTGCCAGCAGCTTAAAGGGCACATACAATGAGCAGTTCTTC. This sequence encodes CASSLKGTYNEQFF.

The sample holds a few counts of this clonotype. CDR3 nucleotide sequence: TGTGCCAGCAGTCCAGGGGGCAGAGGGTCCTATGGCTACACCTTC. It yields the protein CASSPGGRGSYGYTF. The chain carries TRBV27 and TRBJ1-2, with 8 bases that match TRBD1. Germline CDR1 and CDR2: MNHEY and SMNVEV (reference sequence). The CDR3 loop spans 15 amino acids. Unmatched junction bases numbered 9, after V lost 5 bases and J lost 4 bases.

The chain links TRBV27 to TRBJ2-1; 9 bases are shared with TRBD2. V was clipped by 4 bases and J by 4 bases; unmatched bases: 5. Germline V gives CDR1 MNHEY, CDR2 SMNVEV (reference sequence). The CDR3 spans 15 residues. The CDR3 spells CASSSTSGLYNEQFF. The CDR3 region has the DNA TGTGCCAGCAGTTCCACTAGCGGGCTATACAATGAGCAGTTCTTC.

This clonotype was picked up a small number of times. The chain uses TRBV15 and TRBJ1-3; D remains ambiguous. This CDR3 is built from 13 residues. V was cut by 0 bases and J by 4 bases, with 4 bases left in between. The V gene's germline CDR1 is LNHNV and CDR2 YYDKDF (reference sequence). Written as DNA, the CDR3 is TGTGCCACCAGCAGAGACAGGGGAAACACCATATATTTT. Protein: CATSRDRGNTIYF.

J is TRBJ2-7 and V is TRBV5-5; TRBD2 matches at 11 bases. This CDR3 comprises 15 residues. After removal of 6 bases from V and 6 bases from J, the junction contained 11 bases not matched to a gene. Germline V gene lookup returns CDR1 SGHKS and CDR2 YYEKEE (reference sequence). CDR3 in amino acids: CASTSVAGGPGEQYF. The DNA for the CDR3 is TGTGCCAGCACCTCGGTAGCGGGAGGGCCGGGCGAGCAGTACTTC.

The rearrangement uses TRBV6-2 or TRBV6-3 and TRBJ2-1; the D gene is possibly TRBD2 (6 bases). Germline CDR1 MNHEY, CDR2 SVGEGT. This CDR3 is built from 18 residues. Trimming removed 8 bases at V and 2 bases at J, with 25 bases between. The CDR3 is CASDDFARGYLTYNEQFF. DNA for the CDR3: TGTGCCAGCGACGATTTTGCCCGGGGGTACCTAACCTACAATGAGCAGTTCTTC.

The table lists this clonotype with a few counts. The gene calls are TRBV7-8 and TRBJ2-2, with unresolved D. V was clipped by 1 base and J by 4 bases, with 7 bases between them. The CDR3 loop spans 14 amino acids. Germline V gives CDR1 SGHVS, CDR2 FQNEAQ. The CDR3 reads CASSLVLGTGELFF. CDR3 bases: TGTGCCAGCAGCTTAGTCCTGGGCACCGGGGAGCTGTTTTTT.

The sample holds many counts of this clonotype. The chain links TRBV3-1 to TRBJ2-1, with D unresolved. This CDR3 comprises 11 residues. Looked up from germline, CDR1 is LGHDT and CDR2 is YNNKEL (reference sequence). Between the trimmed V and J ends, which lost 0 bases and 10 bases, there was a span of 4 bases. For the CDR3, the DNA is TGTGCCAGCAGCCAAGATCGGGAGCAGTTCTTC. This codes for CASSQDREQFF.

This clonotype was detected a few times. This chain uses TRBV20-1 with TRBJ2-7; the match to TRBD2 covers 8 bases. J lost 3 bases, V lost 0 bases, and 10 bases had no gene match. The CDR3 length is 16 residues. Germline V gene data show CDR1 as DFQATT and CDR2 as SNEGSKA (reference sequence). The CDR3 loop reads CSARDGQSGRIYEQYF. The CDR3 DNA follows: TGCAGTGCTAGAGATGGTCAGAGCGGGAGAATCTACGAGCAGTACTTC.

This clonotype was observed at least ten times. V is TRBV12-3 or TRBV12-4 and J is TRBJ1-5, with TRBD1 as a possible D gene (6 bases). This CDR3 contains 14 residues. With 6 bases removed from V and 1 base from J, the gap between germline ends came to 10 bases. CDR3 sequence: CASRATGSNQPQHF. The CDR3 region has the DNA TGTGCCAGCAGGGCCACAGGGAGCAATCAGCCCCAGCATTTT.

The table lists this clonotype with many counts. The genes are TRBV12-3 or TRBV12-4 and TRBJ1-6; the match to TRBD1 covers 11 bases. After removal of 3 bases from V and 10 bases from J, the junction contained 5 bases not matched to a gene. The CDR3 contains 15 residues. The CDR3 nucleotides are TGTGCCAGCAGTTTGGGGACAGGGGGTAACTCACCCCTCCACTTT. It is translated as CASSLGTGGNSPLHF.

This clonotype has more than one count but fewer than ten. This chain connects TRBV7-9 to TRBJ2-1; possibly TRBD1 for D (6 bases). The V gene lost 1 base and the J gene lost 5 bases, with 9 bases spanning the gap. The CDR3 consists of 14 residues. The germline CDR1 and CDR2 sequences are SEHNR and FQNEAQ (reference sequence). DNA of the CDR3: TGTGCCAGCAGCTTAGGACAGGTGAACAATGAGCAGTTCTTC. The encoded protein is CASSLGQVNNEQFF. The variable domain in full, with the rest retrieved from reference TRBV7-9 and TRBJ2-1, is DTGVSQNPRHKITKRGQNVTFRCDPISEHNRLYWYRQTLGQGPEFLTYFQNEAQLEKSRLLSDRFSAERPKGSFSTLEIQRTEQGDSAMYLCASSLGQVNNEQFFGPGTRLTVL.

The chain combines TRBV5-1 with TRBJ2-3; D is undetermined. The V end was cut by 4 bases, the J end by 2 bases, with 11 bases between. This CDR3 contains 14 residues. Germline CDR1 SGHRS, CDR2 YFSETQ. The CDR3 nucleotides read TGCGCCAGCAGCATCCGAGAACCCACAGATACGCAGTATTTT. It is translated as CASSIREPTDTQYF.

V gene TRBV6-1 combines with J gene TRBJ2-7; no clear D gene. V gave up 10 bases and J gave up 6 bases, with 16 bases separating them. The CDR3 contains 12 residues. CDR1 and CDR2 (germline): MNHNS, SASEGT. In DNA form, the CDR3 reads TGTGCCATCCTTTCCCCCTCTGGCGAGCAGTACTTC. It is translated as CAILSPSGEQYF.

This clonotype was found many times. CDR3 in amino acids: CASSSNNSPLHF. The CDR3 bases are TGTGCCAGCAGTTCCAATAATTCACCCCTCCACTTT. The chain carries TRBV27 and TRBJ1-6, with D unclear. The ends were cut back, 4 bases at V and 5 bases at J, with 3 bases in the middle. CDR1 is MNHEY and CDR2 is SMNVEV in the germline V gene (reference sequence). This CDR3 has 12 residues.

This clonotype was detected a few times. This chain uses TRBV24-1 with TRBJ2-3, with TRBD1 matching over 7 bases. V was pared by 1 base and J by 3 bases, with 6 bases of the junction left unmatched. This CDR3 contains 16 residues. The germline CDR1 and CDR2 sequences are KGHDR and SFDVKD. CDR3 residues: CATSDFNRGLTDTQYF. The CDR3 bases are TGTGCCACCAGTGATTTCAACAGGGGTTTAACAGATACGCAGTATTTT.

This clonotype was observed a handful of times. This sequence joins TRBV19 and TRBJ1-1; 7 positions agree with TRBD1. CDR3 size: 15 residues. Per germline, CDR1 LNHDA and CDR2 SQIVND (reference sequence). The V and J ends lost 6 bases and 1 base, in that order; junction bases with no gene match: 8. The CDR3 DNA follows: TGTGCCAGTAGCAGGACAGGCGTCAAGAACACTGAAGCTTTCTTT. This sequence encodes CASSRTGVKNTEAFF.

This clonotype turned up a few times. The rearrangement links TRBV27 to TRBJ2-3, with D uncertain. Germline V CDR1 and CDR2: MNHEY, SMNVEV (reference sequence). CDR3 length: 17 amino acids. Trimming left V 2 bases short and J 2 bases short, with 17 bases between. The CDR3, as DNA: TGTGCCAGCAGTTTAACCCCGGGTAGCTCTCACACAGATACGCAGTATTTT. Its translation: CASSLTPGSSHTDTQYF.

This clonotype was seen at least ten times. The chain combines TRBV6-2 or TRBV6-3 with TRBJ2-1; 12 nucleotides line up with TRBD1. Germline V gives CDR1 MNHEY, CDR2 SVGEGT. Trimming removed 8 bases from V and 9 bases from J; junction bases left unmatched: 11. The CDR3 totals 15 residues. Here the CDR3 reads CASASPGQGAGEQFF. DNA of the CDR3: TGTGCCAGCGCCTCCCCGGGACAGGGGGCGGGTGAGCAGTTCTTC.

The chain carries TRBV27 and TRBJ2-1; 9 nucleotides agree with TRBD2. With V trimmed by 7 bases and J by 6 bases, 10 bases remained unmatched. Per the germline V gene, CDR1 is MNHEY and CDR2 is SMNVEV (reference sequence). This CDR3 is 15 amino acids long. The CDR3 DNA is TGTGCCAGCAACCCAAGACTAGCGGTACCCAATGAGCAGTTCTTC. It codes for CASNPRLAVPNEQFF.

This rearrangement joins TRBV27 to TRBJ2-1, with 7 bases that match TRBD2. V gave up 5 bases and J gave up 5 bases; unmatched junction bases: 6. Germline V gene data show CDR1 as MNHEY and CDR2 as SMNVEV (reference sequence). This CDR3 is 14 amino acids long. CDR3 coding DNA: TGTGCCAGCAGTCCGGGACTAACGCACAATGAGCAGTTCTTC. Protein product: CASSPGLTHNEQFF.